A selection of T cell receptor beta chains follows, all from one sample in a study of T-cell memory formation after mild COVID-19. TCRdb ran MiXCR on the 5' RACE reads and lists one entry per CDR3 protein. The table records roughly 200,000 distinct CDR3 sequences, about a sixth of them present only once. The sample was PBMCs or a T cell subset sorted from them (not recorded which). The source of these receptors is an adult woman who had mild COVID-19 (a few samples of this study predate the infection). Cell type and time point are not known. Each CDR3 is given with its conserved first and last residue. Each record gives: clone size, J gene, D gene, V gene, CDR3 protein, CDR3 DNA. A D gene is named only where the DNA matches it firmly. A clone size is listed for some rows: how often the clone was seen (once, few, many), or a class if it is expanded.

. TRBJ1-5 . TRBV20-1 CSARLTGGRWSNQPQHF TGCAGTGCTAGATTAACGGGTGGGAGGTGGAGCAATCAGCCCCAGCATTTT
. TRBJ2-7 TRBD1 TRBV6-5 CASTLTGNSLSDEQYF TGTGCCAGCACTTTGACAGGGAACTCCCTAAGCGACGAGCAGTACTTC
. TRBJ2-2 . TRBV4-2 CASSQADIPGELFF TGTGCCAGCAGCCAAGCTGACATCCCCGGGGAGCTGTTTTTT
. TRBJ1-6 TRBD1 TRBV7-9 CASSIGTVDSPLHF TGTGCCAGCAGCATCGGGACAGTTGATTCACCCCTCCACTTT
few TRBJ2-7 TRBD2 TRBV6-2/TRBV6-3 CASSLPKGGAGYEQYF TGTGCCAGCAGCCTCCCAAAGGGAGGGGCCGGCTACGAGCAGTACTTC
. TRBJ2-2 . TRBV21-1 CASIGLAGVANTGELFF TGTGCCTCTATCGGACTAGCGGGAGTCGCGAACACCGGGGAGCTGTTTTTT
. TRBJ1-2 . TRBV7-9 CASSGNLDYGYTF TGTGCCAGCAGCGGGAACCTGGACTATGGCTACACCTTC
few TRBJ1-1 . TRBV7-9 CASISLVNTEAFF TGTGCCAGCATCTCCCTAGTGAACACTGAAGCTTTCTTT
few TRBJ2-1 TRBD2 TRBV24-1 CATSDKLAGAIDEQFF TGTGCCACCAGTGATAAACTAGCGGGAGCCATCGATGAGCAGTTCTTC
. TRBJ1-5 . TRBV25-1 CASSTHGNNQPQHF TGTGCCAGCTCAACCCACGGTAACAATCAGCCCCAGCATTTT
. TRBJ2-2 . TRBV5-1 CASGTTGFTGELFF TGCGCCAGCGGAACCACAGGGTTCACCGGGGAGCTGTTTTTT
. TRBJ2-5 TRBD2 TRBV10-3 CAISDSGVNAETQYF TGTGCCATCAGCGACAGCGGGGTGAACGCGGAGACCCAGTACTTC
few TRBJ2-1 . TRBV2 CASSGGTNAYNEQFF TGTGCCAGCAGTGGTGGGACCAATGCCTACAATGAGCAGTTCTTC
. TRBJ1-1 . TRBV5-1 CASSLYGSAEAFF TGCGCCAGCAGCTTGTACGGGAGTGCTGAAGCTTTCTTT
. TRBJ2-7 TRBD1 TRBV14 CASSSDLGQGSYEQYF TGTGCCAGCAGCTCCGACCTAGGACAGGGATCCTACGAGCAGTACTTC
once TRBJ2-7 TRBD2 TRBV6-5 CASRKRETYEQYF TGTGCCAGCAGAAAGCGGGAGACCTACGAGCAGTACTTC
. TRBJ2-1 TRBD2 TRBV7-9 CASSLAGTSGSSHEQFF TGTGCCAGCAGCTTGGCCGGGACTAGCGGGAGTTCACATGAGCAGTTCTTC
few TRBJ2-3 . TRBV2 CASSEALQADTQYF TGTGCCAGCAGTGAAGCGCTTCAGGCAGATACGCAGTATTTT
many TRBJ2-3 . TRBV7-2 CASSLTNGDTQYF TGTGCCAGCAGCCTTACGAACGGGGATACGCAGTATTTT
few TRBJ2-3 TRBD2 TRBV20-1 CSAISGTTDHDDTQYF TGCAGTGCAATCTCCGGGACTACAGATCACGATGATACGCAGTATTTT
. TRBJ2-7 . TRBV4-1 CASSHLFRDISYEQYF TGCGCCAGCAGCCACCTATTCCGGGACATCTCCTACGAGCAGTACTTC
few TRBJ2-3 TRBD2 TRBV5-6 CASSLLAGGATDTQYF TGTGCCAGCAGCTTGCTAGCGGGGGGCGCCACAGATACGCAGTATTTT
few TRBJ1-6 . TRBV2 CASSRGRAVGDNSPLHF TGTGCCAGCAGCAGGGGACGTGCGGTGGGAGATAATTCACCCCTCCACTTT
. TRBJ1-1 . TRBV5-1 CASSLAWGNTEAFF TGCGCCAGCAGCTTGGCCTGGGGGAACACTGAAGCTTTCTTT
. TRBJ1-2 . TRBV7-6 CASSSGTIFRSGYTF TGTGCCAGCAGCTCTGGGACTATATTTAGGAGTGGCTACACCTTC
. TRBJ1-1 . TRBV13 CASSLELWPDTEAFF TGTGCCAGCAGCTTGGAATTATGGCCGGACACTGAAGCTTTCTTT
. TRBJ2-6 . TRBV20-1 CSARQGSSGANVLTF TGCAGTGCTAGACAGGGGAGTTCTGGGGCCAACGTCCTGACTTTC
few TRBJ2-3 TRBD2 TRBV5-4 CASRIRTSGRATDTQYF TGTGCCAGCAGGATACGGACTAGCGGGAGGGCTACAGATACGCAGTATTTT
. TRBJ2-1 TRBD2 TRBV7-2 CASSLRERLTYNEQFF TGTGCCAGCAGCCTGCGGGAGAGGTTAACCTACAATGAGCAGTTCTTC
. TRBJ1-2 TRBD1 TRBV20-1 CSASDRGLHGYTF TGCAGTGCTTCCGACAGGGGGCTACATGGCTACACCTTC
few TRBJ1-2 . TRBV4-3 CASSHDVRGYGYTF TGCGCCAGCAGTCACGACGTGAGGGGCTATGGCTACACCTTC
few TRBJ2-3 . TRBV6-5 CASSYRGTWGTDTQYF TGTGCCAGCAGTTACCGGGGAACCTGGGGCACAGATACGCAGTATTTT
many TRBJ2-1 TRBD2 TRBV7-8 CASSSLAGAALSYNEQFF TGTGCCAGCAGCTCCCTAGCGGGGGCCGCACTTTCCTACAATGAGCAGTTCTTC
few TRBJ2-2 . TRBV25-1 CASRLIGELFF TGTGCCAGCAGACTCATCGGGGAGCTGTTTTTT
. TRBJ2-1 . TRBV7-9 CASSLGRGGFTNEQFF TGTGCCAGCAGCTTAGGGAGAGGTGGCTTTACAAATGAGCAGTTCTTC
. TRBJ2-1 . TRBV12-3/TRBV12-4 CASSLWASYEQFF TGTGCCAGCAGTTTATGGGCTAGCTATGAGCAGTTCTTC
. TRBJ2-3 . TRBV20-1 CSAGRRDTQYF TGCAGTGCCGGCCGGAGGGATACGCAGTATTTT
. TRBJ2-3 . TRBV4-1 CASSQGETDTQYF TGCGCCAGCAGCCAAGGAGAGACAGATACGCAGTATTTT
few TRBJ2-5 TRBD2 TRBV29-1 CSVRREDQYF TGCAGCGTTCGGCGGGAGGACCAGTACTTC
. TRBJ2-7 TRBD2 TRBV5-1 CASSSLMTSGISYEQYF TGCGCCAGCAGCTCACTAATGACTAGCGGGATCTCCTACGAGCAGTACTTC
. TRBJ1-2 . TRBV20-1 CSAAREADIYGYTF TGCAGTGCTGCCCGGGAGGCGGACATCTATGGCTACACCTTC
. TRBJ2-1 TRBD1 TRBV18 CASSSGTDNEQFF TGTGCCAGCTCATCCGGGACAGACAATGAGCAGTTCTTC
many TRBJ2-3 TRBD2 TRBV12-3/TRBV12-4 CASSLARLAGGLLF TGTGCCAGCAGTTTAGCGCGTCTAGCGGGAGGTCTACTATTT
many TRBJ2-3 . TRBV7-9 CASSLSGGAQYF TGTGCCAGCAGCTTATCTGGTGGTGCGCAGTATTTT
. TRBJ1-2 . TRBV24-1 CATSELTGQGNYGYTF TGTGCCACCAGTGAACTTACAGGGCAAGGGAACTATGGCTACACCTTC
. TRBJ2-1 TRBD2 TRBV24-1 CATSRRGDHYNEQFF TGTGCCACCAGTAGGCGGGGGGACCACTACAATGAGCAGTTCTTC
. TRBJ1-2 . TRBV12-3/TRBV12-4 CASSRRDTHYGYTF TGTGCCAGCAGCCGCCGGGACACACACTATGGCTACACCTTC
. TRBJ2-2 TRBD2 TRBV24-1 CATSDHRGLAGRTGELFF TGTGCCACCAGTGACCACAGAGGACTAGCGGGACGCACCGGGGAGCTGTTTTTT
few TRBJ1-1 . TRBV20-1 CSARRGAGANTEAFF TGCAGTGCTAGACGCGGGGCAGGGGCGAACACTGAAGCTTTCTTT
. TRBJ2-5 TRBD2 TRBV18 CASHQGLAEETQYF TGTGCCAGCCACCAGGGACTAGCGGAAGAGACCCAGTACTTC
. TRBJ2-1 . TRBV4-2 CASSQDLLSYNEQFF TGTGCCAGCAGCCAAGATTTGCTCTCCTACAATGAGCAGTTCTTC
. TRBJ2-7 . TRBV12-3/TRBV12-4 CASSGGGRPKEQYF TGTGCCAGCAGTGGCGGGGGCAGGCCCAAAGAGCAGTACTTC
few TRBJ1-5 . TRBV5-1 CASSVTGGGNQPQHF TGCGCCAGCTCCGTAACAGGCGGAGGTAATCAGCCCCAGCATTTT
many TRBJ2-3 TRBD2 TRBV12-3/TRBV12-4 CASSLAGTSWAF TGTGCCAGCAGTTTAGCCGGGACTAGCTGGGCTTTT
. TRBJ2-7 . TRBV7-2 CASSSRSSGKIYEQYF TGTGCCAGCAGCTCAAGATCTTCGGGCAAGATCTACGAGCAGTACTTC
. TRBJ2-5 . TRBV5-1 CASSFDPESPAETQYF TGCGCCAGCAGCTTCGATCCAGAGTCACCGGCGGAGACCCAGTACTTC